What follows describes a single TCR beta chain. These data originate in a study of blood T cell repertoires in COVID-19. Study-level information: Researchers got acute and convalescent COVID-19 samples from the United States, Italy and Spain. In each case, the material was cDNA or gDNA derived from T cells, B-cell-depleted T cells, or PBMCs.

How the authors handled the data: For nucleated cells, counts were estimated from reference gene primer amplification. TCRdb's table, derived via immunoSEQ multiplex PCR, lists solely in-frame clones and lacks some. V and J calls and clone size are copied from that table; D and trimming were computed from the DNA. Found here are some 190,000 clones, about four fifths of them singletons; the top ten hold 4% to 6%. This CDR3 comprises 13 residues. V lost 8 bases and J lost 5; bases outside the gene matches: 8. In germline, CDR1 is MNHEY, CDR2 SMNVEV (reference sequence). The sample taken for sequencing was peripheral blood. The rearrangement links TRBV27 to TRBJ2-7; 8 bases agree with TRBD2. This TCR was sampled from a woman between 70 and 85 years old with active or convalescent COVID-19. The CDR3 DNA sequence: TGTGCCAGCCGCTGGAGCGGGAGCCACGAGCAGTACTTC. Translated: CASRWSGSHEQYF.